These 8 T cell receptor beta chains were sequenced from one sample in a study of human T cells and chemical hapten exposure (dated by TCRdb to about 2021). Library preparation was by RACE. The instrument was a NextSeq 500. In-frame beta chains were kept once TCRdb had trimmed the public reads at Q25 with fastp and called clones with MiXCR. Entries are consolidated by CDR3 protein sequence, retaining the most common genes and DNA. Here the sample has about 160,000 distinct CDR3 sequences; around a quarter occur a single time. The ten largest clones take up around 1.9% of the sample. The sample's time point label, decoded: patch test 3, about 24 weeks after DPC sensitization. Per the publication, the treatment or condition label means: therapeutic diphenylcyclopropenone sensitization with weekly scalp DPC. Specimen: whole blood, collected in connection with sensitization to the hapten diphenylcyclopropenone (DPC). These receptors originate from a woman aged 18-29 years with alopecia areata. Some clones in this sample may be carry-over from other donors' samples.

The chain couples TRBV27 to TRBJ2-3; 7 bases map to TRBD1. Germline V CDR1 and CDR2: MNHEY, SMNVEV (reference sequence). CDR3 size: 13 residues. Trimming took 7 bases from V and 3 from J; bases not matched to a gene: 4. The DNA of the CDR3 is TGTGCCAGCAAAAGGGACAGAACAGATACGCAGTATTTT. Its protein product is CASKRDRTDTQYF.

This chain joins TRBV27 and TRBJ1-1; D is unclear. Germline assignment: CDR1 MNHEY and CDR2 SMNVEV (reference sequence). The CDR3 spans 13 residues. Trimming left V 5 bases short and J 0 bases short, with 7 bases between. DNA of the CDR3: TGTGCCAGCAGTGGCGGACTGAACACTGAAGCTTTCTTT. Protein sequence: CASSGGLNTEAFF.

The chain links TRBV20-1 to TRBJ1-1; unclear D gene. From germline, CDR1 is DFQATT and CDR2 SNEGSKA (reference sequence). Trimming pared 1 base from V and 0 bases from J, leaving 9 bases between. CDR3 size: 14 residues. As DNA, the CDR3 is TGCAGTGCTAGAGTCCCAAGCTTGAACACTGAAGCTTTCTTT. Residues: CSARVPSLNTEAFF.

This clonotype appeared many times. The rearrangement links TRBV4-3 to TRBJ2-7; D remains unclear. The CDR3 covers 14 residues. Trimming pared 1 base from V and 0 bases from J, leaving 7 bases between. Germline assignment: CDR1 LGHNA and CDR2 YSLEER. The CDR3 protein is CASSQVGHSYEQYF. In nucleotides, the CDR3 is TGCGCCAGCAGCCAAGTAGGCCACTCCTACGAGCAGTACTTC.

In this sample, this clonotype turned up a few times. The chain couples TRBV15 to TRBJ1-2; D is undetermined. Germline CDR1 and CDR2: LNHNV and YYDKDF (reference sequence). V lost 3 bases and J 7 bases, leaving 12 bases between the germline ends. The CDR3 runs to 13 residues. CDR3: CATSREIASGYTF. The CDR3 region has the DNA TGTGCCACCAGCAGGGAGATAGCCAGTGGCTACACCTTC.

The CDR3: CSVKRGTSGRNEQFF. In DNA, the CDR3 is TGCAGCGTTAAACGGGGGACTAGCGGGAGAAATGAGCAGTTCTTC. V usage is TRBV29-1 and J usage is TRBJ2-1; 14 bases align to TRBD2. The CDR3 length is 15 residues. Unmatched junction bases numbered 7, after V lost 5 bases and J lost 7 bases. CDR1 is SQVTM, CDR2 ANQGSEA, per germline.

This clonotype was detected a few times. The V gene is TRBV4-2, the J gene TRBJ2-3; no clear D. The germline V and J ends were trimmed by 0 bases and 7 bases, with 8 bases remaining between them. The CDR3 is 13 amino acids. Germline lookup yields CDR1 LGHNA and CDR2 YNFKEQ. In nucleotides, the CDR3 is TGTGCCAGCAGCCAAGATCCGCCGCATACGCAGTATTTT. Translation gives CASSQDPPHTQYF.

In DNA form, the CDR3 reads TGCGCCAGCAGCCAAGGAGGGGGTGGAGTCGGAGAGACCCAGTACTTC. Amino acid sequence: CASSQGGGGVGETQYF. This sequence joins TRBV5-1 and TRBJ2-5; D possibly uses TRBD1 or TRBD2 (6 bases each). There are 16 residues in the CDR3. V dropped 4 bases and J dropped 4 bases, with 20 bases sitting between them. Germline V gene data show CDR1 as SGHRS and CDR2 as YFSETQ.